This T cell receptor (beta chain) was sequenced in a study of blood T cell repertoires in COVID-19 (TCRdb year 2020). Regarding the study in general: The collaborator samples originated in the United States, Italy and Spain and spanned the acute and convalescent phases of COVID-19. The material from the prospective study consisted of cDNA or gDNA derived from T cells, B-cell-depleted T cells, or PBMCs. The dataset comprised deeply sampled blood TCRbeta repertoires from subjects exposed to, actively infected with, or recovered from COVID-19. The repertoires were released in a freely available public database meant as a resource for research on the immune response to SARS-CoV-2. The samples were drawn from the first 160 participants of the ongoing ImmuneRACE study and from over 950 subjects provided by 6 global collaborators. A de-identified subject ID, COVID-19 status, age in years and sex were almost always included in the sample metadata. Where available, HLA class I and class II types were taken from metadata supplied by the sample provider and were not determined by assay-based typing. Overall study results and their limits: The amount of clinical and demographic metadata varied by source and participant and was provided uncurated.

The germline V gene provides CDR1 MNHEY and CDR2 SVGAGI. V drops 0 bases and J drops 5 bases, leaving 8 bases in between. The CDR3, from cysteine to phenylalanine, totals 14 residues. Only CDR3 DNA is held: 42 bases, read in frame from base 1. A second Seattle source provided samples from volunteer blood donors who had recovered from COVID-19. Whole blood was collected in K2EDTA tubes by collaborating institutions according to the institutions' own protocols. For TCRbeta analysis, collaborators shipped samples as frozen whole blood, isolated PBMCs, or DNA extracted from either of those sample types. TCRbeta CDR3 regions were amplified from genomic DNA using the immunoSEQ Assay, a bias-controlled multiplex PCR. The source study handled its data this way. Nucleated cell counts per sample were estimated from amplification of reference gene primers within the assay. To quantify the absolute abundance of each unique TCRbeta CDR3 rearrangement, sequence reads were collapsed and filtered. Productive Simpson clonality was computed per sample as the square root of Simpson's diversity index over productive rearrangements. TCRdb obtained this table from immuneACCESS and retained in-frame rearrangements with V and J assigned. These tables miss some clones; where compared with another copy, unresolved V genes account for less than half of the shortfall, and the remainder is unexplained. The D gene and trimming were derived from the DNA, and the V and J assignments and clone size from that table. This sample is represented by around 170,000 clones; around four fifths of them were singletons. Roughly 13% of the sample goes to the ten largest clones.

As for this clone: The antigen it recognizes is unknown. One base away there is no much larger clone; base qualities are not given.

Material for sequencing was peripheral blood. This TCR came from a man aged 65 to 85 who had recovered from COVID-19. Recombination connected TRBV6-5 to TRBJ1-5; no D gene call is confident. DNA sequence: TGTGCCAGCAGTTACTCGGAGGGAGATCAGCCCCAGCATTTT. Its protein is CASSYSEGDQPQHF.